This TCR beta chain is from a study of OX40 agonist ivuxolimab in advanced cancers. Study-level background: Partial responses were observed in three patients, of whom one had hepatocellular carcinoma and two had cutaneous melanoma.

V was trimmed by 4 bases and J by 0 bases, leaving 10 bases between them. This CDR3 region has 15 residues. Germline V gives CDR1 KGHSH, CDR2 LQKENI. The count of this clone is one. Its antigen is currently unknown. Other nucleotide sequences in the sample specify the same CDR3. Using immunoSEQ multiplex PCR, the repertoire was profiled, and TCRdb retains in-frame clones only, with some absent. The profile covers just under 95,000 clones, with roughly 84% appearing a single time and around 0.28% taken by the ten largest. General study findings and limits: In the expanded peripheral T cells, antigen specificity was never determined.

The chain couples TRBV18 to TRBJ1-5; D remains unclear. The receptor was derived from an adult with an advanced solid tumor such as melanoma, head and neck, liver or kidney cancer. The sequencing used CD4+ or CD8+ T cells sorted from blood, collected in a trial of the OX40 agonist ivuxolimab. CDR3 DNA: TGTGCCAGCTCACTCACGGACCATAGCAATCAGCCCCAGCATTTT. It specifies CASSLTDHSNQPQHF.